The 7 T cell receptor beta chains in this list originate from one sample, sequenced in a study of early T cells in non-severe SARS-CoV-2 infection. TCRdb called the 5' RACE reads again in MiXCR, with one record for every CDR3 protein. This table has 35,000 to 40,000 distinct CDR3 sequences, roughly 6.2% appearing once. The source material was whole blood. These receptors all come from an adult who was a healthcare worker with PCR-confirmed SARS-CoV-2 infection or an uninfected control (not recorded which).

In its sample, this clonotype was seen many times. The gene calls are TRBV7-8 and TRBJ1-1; 11 bases are shared with TRBD1. V lost 3 bases to trimming and J lost 6 bases; unmatched junction nucleotides: 15. Germline values: CDR1 SGHVS, CDR2 FQNEAQ. The CDR3 sequence is 18 residues long. CDR3 region: CASSFLGQGADGSAEAFF. In DNA, the CDR3 is TGTGCCAGCAGCTTCCTCGGACAGGGGGCTGATGGATCGGCTGAAGCTTTCTTT.

The chain couples TRBV30 to TRBJ2-5; TRBD1 might be the D (5 bases). In germline, CDR1 is GTSNPN, CDR2 SVGIG (reference sequence). The CDR3 is 14 residues long. The ends were cut back, 0 bases at V and 5 bases at J, with 13 bases in the middle. The CDR3 coding sequence is TGTGCCTGGAGTGTACGACAGTCTTGGGAGACCCAGTACTTC. Translation: CAWSVRQSWETQYF.

This clonotype was counted many times. The chain uses TRBV5-4 and TRBJ2-3, with TRBD2 as a possible D gene (6 bases). There are 16 residues in the CDR3. CDR1 SGHNT and CDR2 YYREEE come from the germline V gene (reference sequence). V was shortened by 4 bases and J by 0 bases, with 15 bases between the two germline ends. Here the CDR3 DNA reads TGTGCCAGCAGCCCGACTATCGGGACTAGCACAGATACGCAGTATTTT. It yields the protein CASSPTIGTSTDTQYF. Full variable domain (remainder filled in from reference TRBV5-4 and TRBJ2-3): ETGVTQSPTHLIKTRGQQVTLRCSSQSGHNTVSWYQQALGQGPQFIFQYYREEENGRGNFPPRFSGLQFPNYSSELNVNALELDDSALYLCASSPTIGTSTDTQYFGPGTRLTVL.

With regard to this clonotype: Since a much larger clone is just one base distant, this may be a read error. The CDR3 is CAISRVQNTGELFF. The DNA for the CDR3 is TGTGCCATCAGCAGAGTACAGAACACCGGGGAGCTGTTTTTT. The rearrangement joins TRBV15 to TRBJ2-2, with D unclear. Germline V gene lookup returns CDR1 LNHNV and CDR2 YYDKDF (reference sequence). This CDR3 has 14 amino acids.

This clonotype was counted ten times or more. The V call is TRBV9, the J call TRBJ2-5; 11 bases fit TRBD1. Germline V gene sequence: CDR1 SGDLS, CDR2 YYNGEE. This CDR3 contains 15 residues. Unmatched junction bases numbered 2, after V lost 2 bases and J lost 2 bases. The CDR3 here is CASSVGTGGQETQYF. The CDR3 coding sequence is TGTGCCAGCAGCGTGGGGACAGGGGGTCAAGAGACCCAGTACTTC.

The chain has TRBV6-1 and TRBJ2-5, with TRBD1 matching 8 bases. The CDR3 consists of 15 residues. J was trimmed by 4 bases and V by 4 bases; bases with no gene match: 8. The germline gives CDR1 MNHNS, CDR2 SASEGT. The CDR3 is CASSVGQGTGETQYF. The DNA of the CDR3 is TGTGCCAGCAGTGTAGGACAGGGCACTGGAGAGACCCAGTACTTC.

In this sample, this clonotype turned up many times. The chain employs TRBV5-1 and TRBJ1-1, with unresolved D. The V gene's germline CDR1 is SGHRS and CDR2 YFSETQ. V dropped 5 bases and J dropped 2 bases, with 10 bases sitting between them. This CDR3 is 13 amino acids long. CDR3 sequence (DNA): TGCGCCAGCAGGCCTACAAGAAACACTGAAGCTTTCTTT. Translated, it gives CASRPTRNTEAFF.